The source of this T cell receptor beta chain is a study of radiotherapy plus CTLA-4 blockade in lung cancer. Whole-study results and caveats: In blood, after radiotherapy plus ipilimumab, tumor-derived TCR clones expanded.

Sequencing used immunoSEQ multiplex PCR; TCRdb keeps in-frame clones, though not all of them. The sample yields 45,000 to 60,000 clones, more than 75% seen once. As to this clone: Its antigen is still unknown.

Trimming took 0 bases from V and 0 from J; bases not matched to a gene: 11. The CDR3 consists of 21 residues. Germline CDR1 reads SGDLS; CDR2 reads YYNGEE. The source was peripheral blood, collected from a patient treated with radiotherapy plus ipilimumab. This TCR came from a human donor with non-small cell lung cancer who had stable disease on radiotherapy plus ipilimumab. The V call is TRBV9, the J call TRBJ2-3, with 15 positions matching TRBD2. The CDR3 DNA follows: TGTGCCAGCAGCGTAGCTGACGGGACTAGCGGGAGGTCTCGAAGCACAGATACGCAGTATTTT. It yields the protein CASSVADGTSGRSRSTDTQYF.